These 10 T cell receptor beta chains share one sample of origin, sequenced in a study of T cell changes during pregnancy in multiple sclerosis. The repertoire was sequenced with immunoSEQ multiplex PCR; TCRdb's copy has only in-frame clones and lacks some. The repertoire holds about 60,000 clones, about 96% seen once, with 2% to 2.5% in the top ten. Sequenced material: CD8+ T cells from peripheral blood mononuclear cells, taken after pregnancy. Receptor source: a female donor with multiple sclerosis, enrolled in a pregnancy study.

The chain couples TRBV28 to TRBJ2-6, with D unresolved. V was pared by 10 bases and J by 1 base, with 17 bases between. There are 16 residues in the CDR3. Germline lookup yields CDR1 MDHEN and CDR2 SYDVKM. The DNA for the CDR3 is TGTGCCACCCGGGTTTTACGACCTTCTGGGGCCAACGTCCTGACTTTC. It yields the protein CATRVLRPSGANVLTF.

This rearrangement joins TRBV11-2 to TRBJ2-5, with unresolved D. This CDR3 comprises 12 residues. Germline CDR1 is SGHAT and CDR2 is FQNNGV. V lost 2 bases, J lost 4 bases, and 5 bases lay in between. This CDR3 is CASSLWPETQYF. For the CDR3, the DNA is TGTGCCAGCAGCTTATGGCCAGAGACCCAGTACTTC.

This clone was observed a single time. The V call is TRBV27, the J call TRBJ2-1; D possibly corresponds to TRBD1 (6 bases). The V end was cut by 4 bases, the J end by 0 bases, with 10 bases between. The CDR3 has 15 residues. Germline CDR1 reads MNHEY; CDR2 reads SMNVEV (reference sequence). The CDR3 DNA reads TGTGCCAGCAGTTCAACAGGGAGCTCCTACAATGAGCAGTTCTTC. The encoded protein is CASSSTGSSYNEQFF.

The V call is TRBV7-2, the J call TRBJ1-2; TRBD1 agrees at 7 bases. This CDR3 spans 12 amino acids. Germline CDR1 is SGHTA and CDR2 is FQGNSA. V was clipped by 1 base and J by 11 bases; unmatched bases: 4. The CDR3, as DNA: TGTGCCAGCAGCTTAGGAGTGACAGGGTACACCTTC. This gives the protein CASSLGVTGYTF.

J is TRBJ1-2 and V is TRBV27; TRBD1 aligns across 7 bases. This CDR3 comprises 14 residues. J lost 8 bases, V lost 4 bases, and 10 bases had no gene match. Germline CDR1 reads MNHEY; CDR2 reads SMNVEV (reference sequence). The CDR3 nucleotides are TGTGCCAGCAGTTCTGGGACAGAAGGCGAAGGCTACACCTTC. Translating gives CASSSGTEGEGYTF.

The chain combines TRBV1 with TRBJ2-7; TRBD1 is taken as the D call from the table, unchecked against the DNA. TRBV1 is marked as a pseudogene. This CDR3 has 14 amino acids. The CDR3 DNA follows: TGCACCAGCAGCCGGGCCCCGAGCTCCTACGAGCAGTACTTC. It specifies CTSSRAPSSYEQYF.

The chain has TRBV25-1 and TRBJ1-4, with 9 bases lining up with TRBD1. The CDR3 extends over 14 amino acids. Germline-derived CDR1 and CDR2 are MGHDK and SYGVNS. The ends lost 3 bases at V and 8 bases at J; junction bases unmatched: 4. The CDR3 is CASSDGTGREKLFF. DNA of the CDR3: TGTGCCAGCAGTGACGGGACAGGGAGAGAAAAACTGTTTTTT.

The CDR3 loop reads CASSLGTGDFYEQYF. CDR3 DNA: TGTGCCAGCAGCTTAGGGACAGGGGACTTCTACGAGCAGTACTTC. The J gene is TRBJ2-7, the V gene TRBV11-2, with 9 bases that match TRBD1. The V gene end was trimmed by 1 base and the J gene end by 3 bases; junction bases not matched to a gene: 4. The CDR3 length is 15 residues. Germline values: CDR1 SGHAT, CDR2 FQNNGV.

The chain recombines TRBV5-1 with TRBJ1-5; a possible D gene is TRBD1 (5 bases). The CDR3 has 14 residues. Trimming pared 2 bases from V and 3 bases from J, leaving 9 bases between. Germline V gives CDR1 SGHRS, CDR2 YFSETQ. The CDR3 spells CASSFGGYNQPQHF. The CDR3 DNA reads TGCGCCAGCAGCTTTGGGGGGTACAATCAGCCCCAGCATTTT.

V usage is TRBV11-2 and J usage is TRBJ2-1; maybe TRBD1 (6 bases). The CDR3 is 14 amino acids. V lost 8 bases and J 9 bases, leaving 20 bases between the germline ends. Germline assignment: CDR1 SGHAT and CDR2 FQNNGV. CDR3 residues: CASGQLIRNGEQFF. The CDR3 DNA is TGTGCCAGCGGACAGCTTATACGCAATGGTGAGCAGTTCTTC.